Below, 4 T cell receptor beta chains from the same sample are listed, as sequenced in a study of vaccination and CD4 T cells after COVID-19. These receptors have no identified antigens. Indicated treatment: roughly 11-day PBMC culture with coronavirus spike peptide pools or control peptides (ViraFEST assay). Sequenced with the Oncomine TCR Beta short-read assay was DNA taken from cultured CD4+ T cells. TCRdb redid the calling of the PCR reads with MiXCR, one entry per CDR3 protein. The sample records some 20,000 distinct CDR3 sequences, around 33% being singletons. What was sequenced was cultured CD4+ T cells from blood. These receptors all come from a human donor with COVID-19.

A few counts support this clonotype. This sequence joins TRBV6-7 and TRBJ1-5, with unresolved D. TRBV6-7 is designated an ORF whose function remains uncertain. The CDR3 length is 17 residues. The V and J ends lost 5 bases and 0 bases respectively, with 17 bases between them. The chain's CDR3 is CASSKRETVYSNQPQHF. The CDR3 DNA follows: TGTGCCAGCAGTAAGCGGGAAACAGTTTATAGCAATCAGCCCCAGCATTTT.

J is TRBJ2-1 and V is TRBV19; 10 bases line up with TRBD2. CDR3 size: 17 residues. Per the germline V gene, CDR1 is LNHDA and CDR2 is SQIVND (reference sequence). V gave up 4 bases and J gave up 7 bases; unmatched junction bases: 13. CDR3: CASSNILAGRTGNEQFF. The CDR3 DNA is TGTGCCAGTAGTAACATACTAGCGGGGAGAACCGGGAATGAGCAGTTCTTC.

This clonotype was seen more than once but under ten times. The CDR3 sequence is CASSQTGTVTDTQYF. CDR3 in DNA: TGCGCCAGCAGCCAAACCGGGACAGTCACAGATACGCAGTATTTT. The rearrangement joins TRBV5-1 to TRBJ2-3; 7 nucleotides line up with TRBD1. This CDR3 spans 15 amino acids. V gave up 4 bases and J gave up 2 bases; unmatched junction bases: 7. The germline V gene encodes CDR1 SGHRS and CDR2 YFSETQ.

A note on this clonotype: One end of the junction is discordant with germline, which a read error may explain. V and J are TRBV10-1 and TRBJ1-1; D not certain. CDR3 length: 11 residues. Per germline, CDR1 WNHNN and CDR2 SYGVQD (reference sequence). In nucleotides, the CDR3 is TGTGCCAGCAGTCGAGGCACTGAAGCTTTCTTT. It encodes CASSRGTEAFF.